This TCR beta chain is drawn from a study of blood T cell repertoires in COVID-19. As for the study in general: Sites in the United States, Italy and Spain provided acute and convalescent COVID-19 samples. T cells, B-cell-depleted T cells, or PBMCs provided the cDNA or gDNA that served as material.

In the source study's methods: Amplification from reference gene primers served as the basis for estimated nucleated cell counts. Method: immunoSEQ multiplex PCR; TCRdb's copy keeps in-frame clones and lacks some. V, J and clone size are those of that table, while D and trimming were read from the DNA. The sample has 150,000 to 160,000 clones; around 84% are singletons. This clone was seen a handful of times. The source of this sequence is a man aged 80 or over with acute or convalescent COVID-19. Material for sequencing was peripheral blood.

CDR3: CASSSGGRGETQYF. The DNA for the CDR3 is TGTGCCAGCAGCTCAGGTGGCCGGGGAGAGACCCAGTACTTC. The J gene is TRBJ2-5, the V gene TRBV11-3; a weak D match, TRBD2 (5 bases). In germline, CDR1 is SGHNT, CDR2 YENEEA. The CDR3 consists of 14 residues. Trimming shortened V by 4 bases and J by 4 bases, and 13 bases separated the two germline ends.